This T cell receptor (beta chain) was captured in a study of vaccination effects on CD4 cells after COVID-19. At the level of the study: Researchers obtained post-vaccine samples at a median of 72 days past the second dose.

TCRdb keeps only in-frame clones here, not all; method: immunoSEQ multiplex PCR. In the table there are around 24,000 clones, over 75% of which are singletons. The CDR3 sequence is 14 residues long. V lost 4 bases and J 2 bases, leaving 12 bases between the germline ends. Germline V CDR1 and CDR2: SGHRS, YFSETQ. Study-wide points: In vaccinees who were healthy, merely 1 out of 255 vaccine-induced clones cross-reacted with common cold coronaviruses.

A word on this clone: Its antigen is not known.

Before sequencing took place, the ViraFEST assay used viral peptide pools to expand antigen-specific CD4+ T cells. Following an approximately eleven-day culture, CD4+ T cells were purified. All participants had two doses of either the BNT162b2 or mRNA-1273 vaccine. Half-medium exchanges with IL-2 medium took place on days 3 and 7. The chain uses TRBV5-1 and TRBJ2-5; a possible D gene is TRBD1 (6 bases). Specimen: CD4+ T cells from PBMCs cultured with SARS-CoV-2 spike peptides, collected after COVID-19 vaccination. The clonotype was recovered from a human donor who received a COVID-19 vaccine. Some clones in this sample may be carry-over from other donors' samples. CDR3 protein: CASSLRTDQETQYF. Here the CDR3 DNA reads TGCGCCAGCAGCCTAAGGACAGATCAAGAGACCCAGTACTTC.